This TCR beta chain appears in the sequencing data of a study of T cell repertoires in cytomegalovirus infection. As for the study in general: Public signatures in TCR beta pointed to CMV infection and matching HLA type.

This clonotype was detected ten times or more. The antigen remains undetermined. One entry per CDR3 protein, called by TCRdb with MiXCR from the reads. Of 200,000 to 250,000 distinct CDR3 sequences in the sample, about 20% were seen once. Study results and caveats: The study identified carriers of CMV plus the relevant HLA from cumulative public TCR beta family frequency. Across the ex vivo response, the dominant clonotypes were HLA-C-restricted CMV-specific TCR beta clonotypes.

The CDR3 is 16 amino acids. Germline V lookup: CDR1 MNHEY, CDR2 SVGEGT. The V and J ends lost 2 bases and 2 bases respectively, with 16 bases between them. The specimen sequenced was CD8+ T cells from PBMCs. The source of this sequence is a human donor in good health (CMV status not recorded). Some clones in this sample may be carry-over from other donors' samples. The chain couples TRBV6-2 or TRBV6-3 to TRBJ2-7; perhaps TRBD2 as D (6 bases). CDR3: CASSYRGRHGTYEQYF. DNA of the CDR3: TGTGCCAGCAGTTACCGGGGGAGACACGGAACCTACGAGCAGTACTTC.